Presented here are 30 T cell receptor beta chains from one specimen sequenced in a study of T cells in Graves' hyperthyroidism and ophthalmopathy. TCR beta CDR3 regions were amplified from RNA transcripts. TCR CDR3 underwent first-round RT-PCR with the HTBI primer set. TCRdb fed the multiplex PCR reads into MiXCR, producing one record per CDR3 protein. Here the sample spans about 570,000 distinct CDR3 sequences, less than 15% being singletons. Sequencing was carried out using blood. The receptors originated from a woman between 40 and 55 years old with Graves' hyperthyroidism.

The chain combines TRBV20-1 with TRBJ2-5; D possibly corresponds to TRBD2 (7 bases). The CDR3 extends over 14 amino acids. CDR1 is DFQATT and CDR2 is SNEGSKA in the germline V gene (reference sequence). Trimming left V 5 bases short and J 1 base short, with 14 bases between. The CDR3 DNA sequence: TGCAGTGCTCCGAAGGGGGGGCTCCAAGAGACCCAGTACTTC. This codes for CSAPKGGLQETQYF.

The chain links TRBV20-1 to TRBJ1-6, with 8 bases lining up with TRBD1. CDR1 DFQATT and CDR2 SNEGSKA come from the germline V gene (reference sequence). The CDR3 loop spans 15 amino acids. Trimming took 0 bases from V and 7 from J; bases not matched to a gene: 5. CDR3 bases: TGCAGTGCTAGAGACATGGACAGGGCGAATTCACCCCTCCACTTT. The encoded protein is CSARDMDRANSPLHF.

This clonotype was recorded many times. The chain uses TRBV3-1 and TRBJ1-5; D remains unclear. This CDR3 comprises 14 residues. The V and J ends lost 2 bases and 1 base respectively, with 6 bases between them. Germline V gene lookup returns CDR1 LGHDT and CDR2 YNNKEL (reference sequence). CDR3 residues: CASSQQRSNQPQHF. CDR3 DNA sequence: TGTGCCAGCAGCCAACAGCGGAGCAATCAGCCCCAGCATTTT.

This clonotype was counted many times. V is TRBV12-3 or TRBV12-4 and J is TRBJ2-5; 7 bases are a match to TRBD2. The J segment lost 2 bases and the V segment lost 7 bases, leaving 13 bases of the junction unmatched. The CDR3 runs to 16 residues. The CDR3 sequence is CASTESGLGKQETQYF. The CDR3 region has the DNA TGTGCCAGCACGGAGTCAGGACTAGGGAAGCAAGAGACCCAGTACTTC.

The rearrangement joins TRBV19 to TRBJ1-6, with D perhaps TRBD1 (5 bases). Deletions cut 3 bases from V and 7 bases from J, with 13 bases between. Germline CDR1 is LNHDA and CDR2 is SQIVND (reference sequence). The CDR3 extends over 15 amino acids. The CDR3 nucleotides are TGTGCCAGTAGTATCGTCGGGGGTTCCAATTCACCCCTCCACTTT. Translated, it gives CASSIVGGSNSPLHF. The full variable domain, completed using reference TRBV19 and TRBJ1-6, is DGGITQSPKYLFRKEGQNVTLSCEQNLNHDAMYWYRQDPGQGLRLIYYSQIVNDFQKGDIAEGYSVSREKKESFPLTVTSAQKNPTAFYLCASSIVGGSNSPLHFGNGTRLTVT.

This clonotype was recorded many times. The chain has TRBV6-6 and TRBJ2-1, with 13 nucleotides matching TRBD2. The germline V gene encodes CDR1 MNHNY and CDR2 SVGAGI (reference sequence). There are 16 residues in the CDR3. V was pared by 2 bases and J by 8 bases, with 6 bases of the junction left unmatched. Here the CDR3 DNA reads TGTGCCAGCAGTTACCCGGGACTAGCGGGATTGCATGAGCAGTTCTTC. This gives the protein CASSYPGLAGLHEQFF.

The V and J genes are TRBV4-1 and TRBJ2-2; D gene uncertain. V lost 0 bases and J 6 bases, leaving 11 bases between the germline ends. The CDR3 contains 15 residues. The V gene's germline CDR1 is MGHRA and CDR2 YSYEKL. The chain's CDR3 is CASSQELTRAGELFF. CDR3 nucleotide sequence: TGCGCCAGCAGCCAAGAACTAACTCGGGCCGGGGAGCTGTTTTTT.

This clonotype has ten or more counts. The chain links TRBV20-1 to TRBJ2-5, with 8 bases matching TRBD2. The CDR3 totals 15 residues. CDR1 is DFQATT, CDR2 SNEGSKA, per germline (reference sequence). The V and J ends lost 5 bases and 1 base, in that order; junction bases with no gene match: 9. DNA for the CDR3: TGCAGTGCTCTCCTGACTAGCGCAAGCCAAGAGACCCAGTACTTC. This gives the protein CSALLTSASQETQYF.

Many counts were recorded for this clonotype. The chain employs TRBV30 and TRBJ1-4, with D perhaps matching TRBD1 (5 bases). Germline V gene data show CDR1 as GTSNPN and CDR2 as SVGIG (reference sequence). CDR3 length: 16 amino acids. Trimming took 3 bases from V and 4 from J, leaving 18 bases between them. CDR3 protein: CAWREFRTRNNEKLFF. CDR3 sequence (DNA): TGTGCCTGGAGGGAATTTCGGACAAGGAATAATGAAAAACTGTTTTTT.

J is TRBJ2-1 and V is TRBV5-1; 12 bases line up with TRBD2. V dropped 3 bases and J dropped 1; count of bases not matched to a gene: 14. CDR1 and CDR2 (germline): SGHRS, YFSETQ. This CDR3 has 20 residues. CDR3 residues: CASSSALTSGRKKSYNEQFF. In DNA form, the CDR3 reads TGCGCCAGCAGCTCGGCCCTCACTAGCGGGAGGAAGAAATCCTACAATGAGCAGTTCTTC.

V is TRBV9 and J is TRBJ2-7, with 8 bases aligning to TRBD1. Trimming took 1 base from V and 5 from J; bases not matched to a gene: 8. CDR3 size: 15 residues. CDR1 is SGDLS and CDR2 is YYNGEE in the germline V gene. CDR3 bases: TGTGCCAGCAGCGTAAACGCGGACAGGGTTGACGAGCAGTACTTC. Its translation is CASSVNADRVDEQYF.

Ten or more counts support this clonotype. The chain has TRBV24-1 and TRBJ2-1, with TRBD1 identical over 7 bases. Germline values: CDR1 KGHDR, CDR2 SFDVKD. CDR3 length equals 17 residues. Unmatched junction bases numbered 12, after V lost 4 bases and J lost 4 bases. CDR3 sequence: CATSDSARDRIYNEQFF. The CDR3, as DNA: TGTGCCACCAGTGACTCAGCCCGGGACAGAATATACAATGAGCAGTTCTTC.

This clonotype was seen many times. V gene TRBV9 combines with J gene TRBJ2-7; 9 bases fit TRBD2. V was pared by 0 bases and J by 4 bases, with 5 bases of the junction left unmatched. The CDR3 is 15 amino acids. The germline gives CDR1 SGDLS, CDR2 YYNGEE. DNA for the CDR3: TGTGCCAGCAGCGTAGGTAGCGGGAGTGTTTACGAGCAGTACTTC. Protein product: CASSVGSGSVYEQYF.

This clonotype has ten or more counts. J is TRBJ2-7 and V is TRBV28, with D tentatively TRBD1 (5 bases). Trimming stripped 2 bases from V and 6 bases from J, with 14 bases between. The CDR3 extends over 14 amino acids. Germline CDR1 is MDHEN and CDR2 is SYDVKM. Here the CDR3 DNA reads TGTGCCAGCAGTTTAGGTCAGGGTCTCGGCGAGCAGTACTTC. It yields the protein CASSLGQGLGEQYF.

This clonotype was recorded at least ten times. The chain links TRBV20-1 to TRBJ2-1; TRBD2 aligns across 11 bases. The V gene end was trimmed by 0 bases and the J gene end by 0 bases; junction bases not matched to a gene: 10. The CDR3 covers 19 residues. Germline V gene lookup returns CDR1 DFQATT and CDR2 SNEGSKA (reference sequence). The CDR3 here is CSARDRSSGRPLSYNEQFF. CDR3 DNA: TGCAGTGCTAGAGATAGGTCTAGCGGGAGGCCACTCTCCTACAATGAGCAGTTCTTC.

V and J are TRBV12-3 or TRBV12-4 and TRBJ1-5; maybe TRBD1 (5 bases). Trimming shortened V by 3 bases and J by 5 bases, and 14 bases separated the two germline ends. This CDR3 contains 15 residues. The CDR3 DNA reads TGTGCCAGCAGTTTGAGGGACCTGCCCTATCAGCCCCAGCATTTT. Translating gives CASSLRDLPYQPQHF.

This clonotype was counted at least ten times. This chain joins TRBV20-1 and TRBJ2-5; 8 bases are a match to TRBD2. The CDR3 contains 13 residues. Looked up from germline, CDR1 is DFQATT and CDR2 is SNEGSKA (reference sequence). V gave up 5 bases and J gave up 5 bases; unmatched junction bases: 7. This chain's CDR3 is CSALRSGMETQYF. As DNA, the CDR3 is TGCAGTGCTCTTCGTAGCGGGATGGAGACCCAGTACTTC.

This sequence joins TRBV10-2 and TRBJ2-1; D might be TRBD1 or TRBD2, each matching 5 bases. The V gene lost 6 bases and the J gene lost 0 bases, with 12 bases spanning the gap. The CDR3 contains 15 residues. The germline gives CDR1 WSHSY, CDR2 SAAADI. CDR3 protein: CASRRDVSSYNEQFF. In DNA, the CDR3 is TGCGCCAGCAGACGGGACGTGAGCTCCTACAATGAGCAGTTCTTC.

This clonotype was recorded many times. The V and J genes are TRBV7-2 and TRBJ2-5; possible D gene TRBD2, 6 bases. Deletions cut 3 bases from V and 6 bases from J, with 14 bases between. CDR1 is SGHTA, CDR2 FQGNSA, per germline. This CDR3 has 14 amino acids. The CDR3 DNA is TGTGCCAGCAGCTTCTGGCGGGATTTGCAGACCCAGTACTTC. Residues: CASSFWRDLQTQYF.

This chain connects TRBV6-1 to TRBJ1-1; 7 bases match TRBD1. The CDR3 sequence is 10 residues long. The junction had 2 bases not matched to a gene; V was cut back by 4 bases and J by 12 bases. CDR1 MNHNS and CDR2 SASEGT come from the germline V gene. CDR3 nucleotide sequence: TGTGCCAGCAGTGGACAGGGACCTTTCTTT. Translating gives CASSGQGPFF.

This clonotype was counted many times. The chain uses TRBV6-1 and TRBJ1-2, with TRBD1 identical over 10 bases. J was trimmed by 5 bases and V by 6 bases; bases with no gene match: 9. The CDR3 covers 15 residues. Looked up from germline, CDR1 is MNHNS and CDR2 is SASEGT. The CDR3 DNA sequence: TGTGCCAGCAGGGACCGGGACAGGGGATGGTATGGCTACACCTTC. Its protein product is CASRDRDRGWYGYTF.

In regard to this clonotype: A much larger clone sits a single nucleotide away, making a read error possible. This chain connects TRBV28 to TRBJ2-7; 7 bases are a match to TRBD1. The CDR3 loop spans 14 amino acids. With 8 bases clipped from V and 4 bases from J, the junction kept 11 bases outside the gene matches. Germline V lookup: CDR1 MDHEN, CDR2 SYDVKM. CDR3 sequence (DNA): TGTGCCAGCCAAAAAGGGGGCCCGCTTTACGAGCAGTACTTC. This codes for CASQKGGPLYEQYF. Drawing the rest from reference TRBV28 and TRBJ2-7, the complete variable domain is DVKVTQSSRYLVKRTGEKVFLECVQDMDHENMFWYRQDPGLGLRLIYFSYDVKMKEKGDIPEGYSVSREKKERFSLILESASTNQTSMYLCASQKGGPLYEQYFGPGTRLTVT.

This clonotype has more than one count but fewer than ten. The chain has TRBV9 and TRBJ1-1; TRBD1 aligns across 7 bases. Germline CDR1 SGDLS, CDR2 YYNGEE. The trim removed 4 bases at V and 2 bases at J, leaving 5 bases unmatched. The CDR3 has 14 residues. The CDR3 DNA is TGTGCCAGCAGCCAGGGGGGTCCTAACACTGAAGCTTTCTTT. This gives the protein CASSQGGPNTEAFF.

The table lists this clonotype with a few counts. The rearrangement links TRBV4-2 to TRBJ2-7; 9 positions match TRBD2. Trimming cost V 8 bases and J 2 bases; bases outside gene matches: 7. The CDR3 totals 14 residues. Per the germline V gene, CDR1 is LGHNA and CDR2 is YNFKEQ. The CDR3 reads CASREPSGAYEQYF. The CDR3 DNA follows: TGTGCCAGCCGCGAGCCTAGCGGGGCCTACGAGCAGTACTTC.

There are many counts of this clonotype. The rearrangement links TRBV13 to TRBJ2-5; 14 nucleotides agree with TRBD2. Germline V gives CDR1 PRHDT, CDR2 FYEKMQ (reference sequence). The V gene end was trimmed by 3 bases and the J gene end by 4 bases; junction bases not matched to a gene: 7. This CDR3 comprises 17 residues. Here the CDR3 reads CASSLGLAGDVGETQYF. The CDR3, as DNA: TGTGCCAGCAGCTTGGGACTAGCGGGAGATGTTGGAGAGACCCAGTACTTC. Together with reference TRBV13 and TRBJ2-5, the CDR3 gives the full variable domain: AAGVIQSPRHLIKEKRETATLKCYPIPRHDTVYWYQQGPGQDPQFLISFYEKMQSDKGSIPDRFSAQQFSDYHSELNMSSLELGDSALYFCASSLGLAGDVGETQYFGPGTRLLVL.

The table lists this clonotype with many counts. V usage is TRBV3-1 and J usage is TRBJ2-3; maybe TRBD2 (6 bases). Germline V gene data show CDR1 as LGHDT and CDR2 as YNNKEL (reference sequence). Trimming cost V 4 bases and J 3 bases, with 8 bases left between them. This CDR3 is 13 amino acids long. The CDR3 DNA follows: TGTGCCAGCAGCCCGGGGACTACAGATACGCAGTATTTT. Translation gives CASSPGTTDTQYF.

The chain recombines TRBV30 with TRBJ2-7, with TRBD2 matching over 7 bases. The CDR3 extends over 13 amino acids. Germline V gene lookup returns CDR1 GTSNPN and CDR2 SVGIG (reference sequence). With 0 bases clipped from V and 3 bases from J, the junction kept 2 bases outside the gene matches. The CDR3 spells CAWSVPGGYEQYF. The CDR3 DNA reads as TGTGCCTGGAGTGTACCGGGGGGCTACGAGCAGTACTTC.

This clonotype was found many times. The gene calls are TRBV30 and TRBJ1-1; 9 bases align to TRBD1. CDR1 and CDR2 from the germline V gene are GTSNPN and SVGIG (reference sequence). The length of the CDR3 is 12 residues. V was clipped by 4 bases and J by 10 bases; unmatched bases: 7. In DNA form, the CDR3 reads TGTGCCTGGACCCTTATGGGACAGGGAGCTTTCTTT. As protein: CAWTLMGQGAFF.

The rearrangement links TRBV15 to TRBJ2-1; D assignment may be TRBD1 or TRBD2 (6 bases each). Germline CDR1 reads LNHNV; CDR2 reads YYDKDF (reference sequence). Trimming took off 11 bases at V and 5 bases at J, with 19 bases between the two ends. The CDR3 has 14 residues. The CDR3 loop reads CAARGDLTHNEQFF. CDR3 sequence (DNA): TGTGCCGCGAGGGGGGACTTAACACACAATGAGCAGTTCTTC.

This clonotype has a count of ten or more. The CDR3 sequence is CAWTAQNLYGYTF. The CDR3 DNA follows: TGTGCCTGGACTGCCCAGAACCTCTATGGCTACACCTTC. This rearrangement joins TRBV30 to TRBJ1-2; no clear D. CDR3 length: 13 residues. The germline CDR1 and CDR2 sequences are GTSNPN and SVGIG (reference sequence). Between the trimmed V and J ends, which lost 4 bases and 4 bases, there was a span of 13 bases.